The 27 T cell receptor beta chains listed next were all sequenced from one sample in a study of T-cell reconstitution after alpha-beta-depleted transplantation in children. Unique molecular identifiers were incorporated into the prepared TCRbeta library. From the PCR reads, TCRdb called clonotypes with MiXCR, one entry per CDR3 protein. The data contain some 390,000 distinct CDR3 sequences, about 20% of them singletons. The sequenced sample was PBMCs from the stem cell graft donor, obtained from the stem cell graft. These receptor sequences come from a human donor who donated a stem cell graft to a child with acute myeloid leukemia.

This clonotype was counted at least ten times. V gene TRBV29-1 combines with J gene TRBJ2-1; possible D gene TRBD1, 7 bases. The germline V gene has CDR1 SQVTM and CDR2 ANQGSEA. Trimming took 7 bases from V and 12 from J, leaving 22 bases between them. The CDR3 length is 13 residues. In DNA, the CDR3 is TGCAGCGCCACTGGGCCTAATCAGGGGGGGCAGTTCTTC. Translation: CSATGPNQGGQFF.

This clonotype was seen just once. CDR3 region: CASSPDPRSANEQFF. DNA of the CDR3: TGTGCCAGCAGCCCCGACCCCCGGAGCGCCAATGAGCAGTTCTTC. The chain is built from TRBV7-6 and TRBJ2-1; D unclear. The germline CDR1 and CDR2 sequences are SGHVS and FNYEAQ. This CDR3 region has 15 residues. Trimming shortened V by 5 bases and J by 6 bases, and 17 bases separated the two germline ends.

The chain recombines TRBV27 with TRBJ2-7; D tentatively fits TRBD1 or TRBD2 (5 bases each). Trimming shortened V by 5 bases and J by 4 bases, and 21 bases separated the two germline ends. Germline-derived CDR1 and CDR2 are MNHEY and SMNVEV (reference sequence). The CDR3 has 16 amino acids. Here the CDR3 reads CASSLNGDRNFYEQYF. The DNA for the CDR3 is TGTGCCAGCAGTCTGAATGGGGACCGGAACTTTTACGAGCAGTACTTC.

The chain links TRBV7-3 to TRBJ2-2; 10 bases line up with TRBD2. The V and J ends lost 1 base and 5 bases, in that order; junction bases with no gene match: 7. This CDR3 contains 17 residues. Germline V gene data show CDR1 as SGHTA and CDR2 as FQGTGA. For the CDR3, the DNA is TGTGCCAGCAGCTTAATGCCTAGCGGGAGCTGGACCGGGGAGCTGTTTTTT. Protein: CASSLMPSGSWTGELFF. Looking up the rest from reference TRBV7-3 and TRBJ2-2 gives the full variable domain: GAGVSQTPSNKVTEKGKYVELRCDPISGHTALYWYRQSLGQGPEFLIYFQGTGAADDSGLPNDRFFAVRPEGSVSTLKIQRTERGDSAVYLCASSLMPSGSWTGELFFGEGSRLTVL.

For this clonotype: A read error may explain this, as a much larger clone is one base away. V usage is TRBV20-1 and J usage is TRBJ1-1, with D possibly TRBD1 on 5 matching bases. Germline loops: CDR1 DFQATT, CDR2 SNEGSKA (reference sequence). V lost 6 bases and J 6 bases, leaving 14 bases between the germline ends. The CDR3 runs to 12 residues. CDR3 sequence reads: CSASGGTAEAFF. Here the CDR3 DNA reads TGCAGTGCATCCGGGGGAACCGCTGAAGCTTTCTTT.

A few counts support this clonotype. The V and J genes are TRBV15 and TRBJ2-7, with 7 bases that match TRBD1. The CDR3 extends over 13 amino acids. The V gene's germline CDR1 is LNHNV and CDR2 YYDKDF (reference sequence). V shed 1 base, J shed 7 bases, and the junction held 4 bases outside the gene matches. The CDR3 sequence: CATSRGQGWEQYF. CDR3 in DNA: TGTGCCACCAGCAGAGGACAGGGTTGGGAGCAGTACTTC.

This clonotype was found a few times. The rearrangement uses TRBV5-1 and TRBJ1-4; no clear D gene. CDR1 is SGHRS and CDR2 is YFSETQ in the germline V gene. The CDR3 spans 15 residues. V lost 4 bases, J lost 5 bases, and 15 bases lay in between. The CDR3 DNA reads as TGCGCCAGCAGCCCCCTGGGAGCGGAGAATGAAAAACTGTTTTTT. Its protein product is CASSPLGAENEKLFF. Variable domain in full (rest from reference TRBV5-1 and TRBJ1-4): KAGVTQTPRYLIKTRGQQVTLSCSPISGHRSVSWYQQTPGQGLQFLFEYFSETQRNKGNFPGRFSGRQFSNSRSEMNVSTLELGDSALYLCASSPLGAENEKLFFGSGTQLSVL.

The chain is built from TRBV4-3 and TRBJ2-3; 8 nucleotides agree with TRBD1. This CDR3 has 15 amino acids. V dropped 3 bases and J dropped 6; count of bases not matched to a gene: 8. The germline V gene encodes CDR1 LGHNA and CDR2 YSLEER. The chain's CDR3 is CASSQGTGAFDTQYF. In DNA form, the CDR3 reads TGCGCCAGCAGCCAGGGGACAGGTGCGTTCGATACGCAGTATTTT.

This clonotype was found a few times. This rearrangement joins TRBV6-1 to TRBJ2-7; 7 nucleotides line up with TRBD2. Germline values: CDR1 MNHNS, CDR2 SASEGT. The CDR3 sequence is 14 residues long. Losses at the gene ends were 6 bases for V and 2 bases for J; bases not matched to a gene: 7. CDR3: CASRGEGGPYEQYF. The CDR3 coding sequence is TGTGCCAGCAGAGGGGAGGGCGGACCCTACGAGCAGTACTTC.

About this clonotype itself: Just one base apart from a much larger clone, this may be a read error. V usage is TRBV28 and J usage is TRBJ2-2; weak D call: TRBD1 (5 bases). The CDR3 covers 16 residues. Germline V CDR1 and CDR2: MDHEN, SYDVKM. CDR3: CATSTPWAGHTGELFF. In DNA, the CDR3 is TGTGCCACCAGTACCCCGTGGGCAGGGCACACCGGGGAGCTGTTTTTT.

The chain combines TRBV11-1 with TRBJ2-1, with D unclear. The CDR3 length is 14 residues. CDR1 is SGHAT, CDR2 FQDESV, per germline (reference sequence). The V gene lost 8 bases and the J gene lost 2 bases, with 13 bases spanning the gap. CDR3 residues: CASRWEGPYNEQFF. For the CDR3, the DNA is TGTGCCAGCCGCTGGGAAGGGCCCTACAATGAGCAGTTCTTC.

This rearrangement joins TRBV12-3 or TRBV12-4 to TRBJ2-5, with 9 bases lining up with TRBD2. The junction had 17 bases not matched to a gene; V was cut back by 7 bases and J by 5 bases. The length of the CDR3 is 17 residues. CDR3 nucleotide sequence: TGTGCCAGCAACCCTGGGGGCGGGAGGGCCGAGGGGGAGACCCAGTACTTC. It codes for CASNPGGGRAEGETQYF.

This clonotype showed up just a few times. The gene calls are TRBV5-5 and TRBJ1-4; D call uncertain. The CDR3 runs 14 residues. From germline, CDR1 is SGHKS and CDR2 YYEKEE (reference sequence). V lost 3 bases and J 2 bases, leaving 8 bases between the germline ends. The CDR3 reads CASSWEQTNEKLFF. Written as DNA, the CDR3 is TGTGCCAGCAGCTGGGAACAGACTAATGAAAAACTGTTTTTT.

This clonotype appeared many times. The chain combines TRBV28 with TRBJ2-3; no clear D gene. Germline V lookup: CDR1 MDHEN, CDR2 SYDVKM. This CDR3 comprises 17 residues. V dropped 6 bases and J dropped 2 bases, with 21 bases sitting between them. The CDR3 reads CASSPLSRYYFTDTQYF. The CDR3 nucleotides are TGTGCCAGCAGCCCCTTGAGCCGCTACTATTTCACAGATACGCAGTATTTT.

Of note for this clonotype: Germline and junction disagree at one end, which may indicate a read error. In DNA form, the CDR3 reads TGTGCCAGCACCCAAACCTACAGGGGAAGTGAAGCTTTCTTT. Protein: CASTQTYRGSEAFF. The rearrangement links TRBV3-1 to TRBJ1-1; 7 bases agree with TRBD1. CDR3 length: 14 residues. Germline V gives CDR1 LGHDT, CDR2 YNNKEL (reference sequence).

CDR3 DNA sequence: TGTGCCAGCACTAACAGGGAAGACGCCGGGGAGCTGTTTTTT. It translates to CASTNREDAGELFF. The chain uses TRBV7-9 and TRBJ2-2, with D perhaps TRBD1 (6 bases). This CDR3 contains 14 residues. Trimming took off 7 bases at V and 6 bases at J, with 15 bases between the two ends. Germline V gene lookup returns CDR1 SEHNR and CDR2 FQNEAQ (reference sequence).

This clonotype was counted only a few times. The rearrangement links TRBV12-3 or TRBV12-4 to TRBJ2-2; unclear D gene. V lost 2 bases to trimming and J lost 6 bases, with 7 bases between them. The CDR3 length is 13 residues. For the CDR3, the DNA is TGTGCCAGCAGTTTAATGTCTGCCGGGGAGCTGTTTTTT. Protein product: CASSLMSAGELFF.

This clonotype was seen only once. V usage is TRBV7-9 and J usage is TRBJ2-1; 7 nucleotides align to TRBD1. CDR3 length: 15 residues. V lost 5 bases and J lost 7; bases outside the gene matches: 11. The V gene's germline CDR1 is SEHNR and CDR2 FQNEAQ (reference sequence). The CDR3 DNA reads as TGTGCCAGCAGCGTAGACAGGGCGGTGCGGAATGAGCAGTTCTTC. It is translated as CASSVDRAVRNEQFF. Using reference TRBV7-9 and TRBJ2-1 for the parts outside the CDR3, the full variable domain is DTGVSQNPRHKITKRGQNVTFRCDPISEHNRLYWYRQTLGQGPEFLTYFQNEAQLEKSRLLSDRFSAERPKGSFSTLEIQRTEQGDSAMYLCASSVDRAVRNEQFFGPGTRLTVL.

This chain uses TRBV6-1 with TRBJ1-1, with 9 bases fitting TRBD1. This CDR3 is built from 16 residues. Germline CDR1 is MNHNS and CDR2 is SASEGT. V lost 3 bases to trimming and J lost 5 bases; unmatched junction nucleotides: 10. CDR3 sequence: CASSDPPGQGGTEAFF. The CDR3 bases are TGTGCCAGCAGTGACCCCCCGGGACAGGGAGGGACTGAAGCTTTCTTT.

V usage is TRBV20-1 and J usage is TRBJ2-7; 12 nucleotides line up with TRBD2. With 1 base clipped from V and 7 bases from J, the junction kept 8 bases outside the gene matches. Per the germline V gene, CDR1 is DFQATT and CDR2 is SNEGSKA (reference sequence). The CDR3 length is 15 residues. CDR3 DNA: TGCAGTGCTAGAGGACTAGCGGGGGACCTACGAGAGCAGTACTTC. Amino acid sequence: CSARGLAGDLREQYF.

This clonotype was detected a few times. The CDR3 reads CASSGRVGAFF. CDR3 bases: TGTGCCAGCAGTGGCAGGGTTGGAGCTTTCTTT. The chain links TRBV12-3 or TRBV12-4 to TRBJ1-1; tentatively, D is TRBD1 (5 bases). The V end lost 5 bases, the J end lost 10 bases, and 11 bases lay between the germline ends. The CDR3 runs to 11 residues.

This clonotype was seen more than once but under ten times. This chain's CDR3 is CASSQDRTREKLFF. CDR3 nucleotides: TGTGCCAGCAGTCAGGACAGGACGAGGGAAAAACTGTTTTTT. J is TRBJ1-4 and V is TRBV12-3 or TRBV12-4, with TRBD1 matching 7 bases. This CDR3 comprises 14 residues. Trimming took 5 bases from V and 8 from J; bases not matched to a gene: 8.

The sample holds many counts of this clonotype. The rearrangement joins TRBV12-3 or TRBV12-4 to TRBJ2-7, with 8 bases lining up with TRBD2. V gave up 7 bases and J gave up 2 bases; unmatched junction bases: 4. CDR3 length: 13 amino acids. In DNA, the CDR3 is TGTGCCAGCACTCCGGGAGGGACCTACGAGCAGTACTTC. Translation: CASTPGGTYEQYF.

The chain is built from TRBV10-3 and TRBJ2-5; D assignment may be TRBD1 or TRBD2 (5 bases each). This CDR3 has 18 residues. Per germline, CDR1 ENHRY and CDR2 SYGVKD. V lost 2 bases, J lost 2 bases, and 21 bases lay in between. The DNA of the CDR3 is TGTGCCATCAGTGAGACCTATGGGCCAGGGAGTATGCAAGAGACCCAGTACTTC. Encoded protein: CAISETYGPGSMQETQYF.

This clonotype was counted a few times. The rearrangement joins TRBV7-3 to TRBJ2-3, with D perhaps matching TRBD2 (6 bases). Germline assignment: CDR1 SGHTA and CDR2 FQGTGA. V dropped 5 bases and J dropped 4 bases, with 10 bases sitting between them. This CDR3 is built from 13 residues. In DNA, the CDR3 is TGTGCCAGCAGCCCGGGAGCCCCAGATACGCAGTATTTT. It codes for CASSPGAPDTQYF.

This clonotype has more than one count but fewer than ten. The chain employs TRBV15 and TRBJ2-3; a possible D gene is TRBD2 (5 bases). This CDR3 has 13 amino acids. Germline V CDR1 and CDR2: LNHNV, YYDKDF (reference sequence). Deletions cut 3 bases from V and 10 bases from J, with 14 bases between. The CDR3 spells CATSSGSPEAQYF. The CDR3 coding sequence is TGTGCCACCAGCAGTGGTAGCCCGGAGGCGCAGTATTTT.

This clonotype was picked up many times. This chain connects TRBV7-3 to TRBJ2-5; 13 bases match TRBD2. V lost 6 bases, J lost 2 bases, and 12 bases stayed unmatched. Germline V gene lookup returns CDR1 SGHTA and CDR2 FQGTGA. The CDR3 consists of 18 residues. The CDR3 DNA is TGTGCCAGCAGTCCCGGGACTAGCGGGATTCAGGGGCAAGAGACCCAGTACTTC. Protein sequence: CASSPGTSGIQGQETQYF.